The source of this T cell receptor beta chain is a study of tumor and adjacent non-tumor tissue in lung cancer. About this clonotype itself: What it binds is not known.

The library came from three nested PCR rounds adapted from ARM-PCR protocols. Each CDR3 protein is one row after TCRdb ran MiXCR on the multiplex PCR reads. The table shows about 43,000 distinct CDR3 sequences, with 60% occurring only once. The template was RNA from unsorted bulk tissue. The normal lung tissue was taken more than 3 cm from the tumor edge. Whole-study findings and limits: Compared with tumor, normal lung showed significantly lower TCR diversity. Normal lung showed higher cumulative top 100 clone frequency than tumor.

The CDR3 runs 16 residues. The V end lost 2 bases, the J end lost 2 bases, and 13 bases lay between the germline ends. In germline, CDR1 is SGHRS, CDR2 YFSETQ. The V and J genes are TRBV5-1 and TRBJ2-2, with no clear D. Input material: distant non-tumor lung tissue. This TCR was sampled from a man aged 45-60 years with non-small cell lung cancer. The CDR3 bases are TGCGCCAGCAGCTTATGGCTAGTGGAAAACACCGGGGAGCTGTTTTTT. Its translation is CASSLWLVENTGELFF.